This T cell receptor beta chain originates from a study of blood T cell repertoires in COVID-19. Study context: COVID-19 samples collected from the United States, Italy and Spain covered acute and convalescent phases.

As processed by the authors: Nucleated cell number was recorded as an estimate derived from reference gene primer amplification. Measured with immunoSEQ multiplex PCR; TCRdb has only the in-frame clones, and not every one. That table supplies the V and J calls and clone size; D and trimming were determined from the DNA. The sample includes about 110,000 clones, approximately 70% seen only once; the top ten take less than 2%. The CDR3 is 13 amino acids. This receptor was obtained from a woman between 40 and 55 years old with acute or convalescent COVID-19. Specimen: peripheral blood. The chain combines TRBV1 with TRBJ2-7; the table's D call, TRBD1, was not checked against the DNA. TRBV1 is noted as a pseudogene. This CDR3 is CTNQFSGSYEQYF. The CDR3, as DNA: TGCACCAACCAGTTCTCAGGTTCCTACGAGCAGTACTTC.